This T cell receptor beta chain stems from a study of cytomegalovirus exposure and HLA in healthy donors. Study results and limitations: Several of the most significant clusters appeared linked to common viral pathogens, based on a later analysis.

With respect to this clone: The antigen is undetermined.

The germline CDR1 and CDR2 sequences are SGHDT and YYEEEE. This CDR3 has 18 residues. Between the trimmed V and J ends, which lost 0 bases and 4 bases, there was a span of 19 bases. PCR primers comprised 60 Vbeta and 13 Jbeta primers. Repertoires were generated with immunoSEQ multiplex PCR, while TCRdb's copy carries only in-frame clones and drops some. The profile shows roughly 100,000 clones, 60% to 80% of them singletons. This sequence joins TRBV5-6 and TRBJ1-4, with TRBD1 as a possible D gene (5 bases). The sample consisted of PBMCs. This clonotype was sampled from a middle-aged woman in good health and CMV-seropositive. In DNA form, the CDR3 reads TGTGCCAGCAGCTTGGGCGGGGCGGGATCCTTCATTAATGAAAAACTGTTTTTT. Translated, it gives CASSLGGAGSFINEKLFF.